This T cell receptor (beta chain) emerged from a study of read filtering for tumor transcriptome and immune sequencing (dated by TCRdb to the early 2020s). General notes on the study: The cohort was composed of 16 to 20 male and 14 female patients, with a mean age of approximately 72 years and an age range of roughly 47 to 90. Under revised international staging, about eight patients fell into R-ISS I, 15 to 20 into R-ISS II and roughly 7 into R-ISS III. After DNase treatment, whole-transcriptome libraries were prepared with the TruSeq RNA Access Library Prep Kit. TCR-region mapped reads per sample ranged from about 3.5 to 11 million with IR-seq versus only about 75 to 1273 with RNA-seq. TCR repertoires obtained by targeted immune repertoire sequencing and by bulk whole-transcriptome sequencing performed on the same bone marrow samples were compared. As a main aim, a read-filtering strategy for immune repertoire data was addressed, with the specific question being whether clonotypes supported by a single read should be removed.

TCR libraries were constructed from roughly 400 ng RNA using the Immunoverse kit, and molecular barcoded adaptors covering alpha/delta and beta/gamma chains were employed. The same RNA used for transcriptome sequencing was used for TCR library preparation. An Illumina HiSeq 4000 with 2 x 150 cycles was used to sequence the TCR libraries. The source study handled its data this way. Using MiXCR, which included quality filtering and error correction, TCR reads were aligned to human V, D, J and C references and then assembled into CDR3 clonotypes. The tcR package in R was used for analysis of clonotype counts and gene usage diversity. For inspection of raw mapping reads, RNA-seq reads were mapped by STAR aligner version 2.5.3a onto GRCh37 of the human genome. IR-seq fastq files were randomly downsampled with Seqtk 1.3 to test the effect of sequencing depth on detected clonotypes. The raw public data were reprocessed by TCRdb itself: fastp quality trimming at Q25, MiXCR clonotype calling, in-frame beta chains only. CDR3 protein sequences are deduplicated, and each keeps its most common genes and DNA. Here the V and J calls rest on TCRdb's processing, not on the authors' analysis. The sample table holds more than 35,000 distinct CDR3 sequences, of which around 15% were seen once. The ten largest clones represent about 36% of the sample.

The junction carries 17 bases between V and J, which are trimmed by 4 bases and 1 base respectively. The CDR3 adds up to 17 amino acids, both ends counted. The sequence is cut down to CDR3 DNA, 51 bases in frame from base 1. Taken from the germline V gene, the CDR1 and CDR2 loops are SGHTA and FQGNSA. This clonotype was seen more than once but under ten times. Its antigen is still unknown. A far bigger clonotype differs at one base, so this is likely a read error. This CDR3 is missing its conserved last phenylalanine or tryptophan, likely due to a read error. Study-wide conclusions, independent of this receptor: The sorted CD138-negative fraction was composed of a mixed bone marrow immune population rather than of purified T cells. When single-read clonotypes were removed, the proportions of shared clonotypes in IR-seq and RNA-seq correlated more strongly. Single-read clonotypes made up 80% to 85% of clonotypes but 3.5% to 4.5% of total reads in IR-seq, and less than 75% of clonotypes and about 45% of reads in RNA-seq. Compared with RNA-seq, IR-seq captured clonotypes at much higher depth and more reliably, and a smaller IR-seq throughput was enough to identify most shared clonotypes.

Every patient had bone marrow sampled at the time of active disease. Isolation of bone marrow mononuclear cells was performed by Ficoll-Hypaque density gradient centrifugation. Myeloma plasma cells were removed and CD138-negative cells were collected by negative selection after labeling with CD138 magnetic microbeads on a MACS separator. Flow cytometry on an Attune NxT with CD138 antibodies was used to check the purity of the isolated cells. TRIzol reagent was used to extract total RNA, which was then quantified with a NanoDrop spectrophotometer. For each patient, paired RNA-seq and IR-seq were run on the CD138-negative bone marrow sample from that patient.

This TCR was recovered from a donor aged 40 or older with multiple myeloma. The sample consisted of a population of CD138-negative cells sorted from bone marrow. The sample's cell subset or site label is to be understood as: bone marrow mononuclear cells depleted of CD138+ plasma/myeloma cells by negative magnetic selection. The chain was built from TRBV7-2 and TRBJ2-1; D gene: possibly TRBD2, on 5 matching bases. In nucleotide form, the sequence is TGTGCCAGCAGCTCCCGCTCCCGCTCGGGGTCCTACAATGAGCAGTTCTCC. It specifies CASSSRSRSGSYNEQFS.